This TCR beta chain came from a study of T-cell memory formation after mild COVID-19. One entry per CDR3 protein, called by TCRdb with MiXCR from the 5' RACE reads. Here the sample spans over 400,000 distinct CDR3 sequences, 23% being singletons. This clonotype has a handful of counts. CDR3 length: 15 amino acids. CDR1 LNHDA and CDR2 SQIVND come from the germline V gene (reference sequence). The germline V and J ends were trimmed by 1 base and 5 bases, with 14 bases remaining between them. Sequences were obtained from PBMCs or a T cell subset sorted from them (not recorded which). The receptor was derived from an adult woman who had mild COVID-19 (a few samples of this study predate the infection). Cell type and time point are not known. The rearrangement links TRBV19 to TRBJ2-5; possibly TRBD2 for D (5 bases). The chain's CDR3 is CASSIARGEWETQYF. The DNA of the CDR3 is TGTGCCAGTAGTATAGCACGTGGGGAGTGGGAGACCCAGTACTTC.